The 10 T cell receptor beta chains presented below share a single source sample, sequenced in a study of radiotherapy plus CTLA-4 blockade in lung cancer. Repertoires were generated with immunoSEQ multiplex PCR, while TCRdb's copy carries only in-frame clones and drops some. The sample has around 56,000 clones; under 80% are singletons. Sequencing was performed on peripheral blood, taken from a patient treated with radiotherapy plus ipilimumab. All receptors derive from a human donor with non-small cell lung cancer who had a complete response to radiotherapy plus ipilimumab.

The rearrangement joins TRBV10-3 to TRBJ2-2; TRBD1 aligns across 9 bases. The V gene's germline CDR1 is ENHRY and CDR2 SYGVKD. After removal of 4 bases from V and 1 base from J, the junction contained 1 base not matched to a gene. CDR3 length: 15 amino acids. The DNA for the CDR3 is TGTGCCATCAGTGCGGGACAGGGGAACACCGGGGAGCTGTTTTTT. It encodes CAISAGQGNTGELFF.

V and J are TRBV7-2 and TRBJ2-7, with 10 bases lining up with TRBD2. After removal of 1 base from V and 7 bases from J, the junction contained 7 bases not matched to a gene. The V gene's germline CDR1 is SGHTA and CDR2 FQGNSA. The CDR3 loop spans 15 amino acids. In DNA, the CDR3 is TGTGCCAGCAGCTTAGATCCAGCGGGGGGGCGGGAGCAGTACTTC. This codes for CASSLDPAGGREQYF.

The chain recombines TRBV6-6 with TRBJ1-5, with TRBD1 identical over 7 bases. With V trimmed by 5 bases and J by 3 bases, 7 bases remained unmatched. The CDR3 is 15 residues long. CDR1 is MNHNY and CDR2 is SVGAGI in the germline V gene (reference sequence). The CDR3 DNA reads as TGTGCCAGCAGTCACCGGGACAGCAACAATCAGCCCCAGCATTTT. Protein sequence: CASSHRDSNNQPQHF.

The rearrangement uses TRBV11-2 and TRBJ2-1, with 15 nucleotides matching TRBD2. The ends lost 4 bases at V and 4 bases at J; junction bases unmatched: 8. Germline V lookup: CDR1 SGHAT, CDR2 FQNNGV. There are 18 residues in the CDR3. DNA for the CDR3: TGTGCCAGCAGCTCCCAGGGACTAGCGGGGGGACTATACAATGAGCAGTTCTTC. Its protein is CASSSQGLAGGLYNEQFF.

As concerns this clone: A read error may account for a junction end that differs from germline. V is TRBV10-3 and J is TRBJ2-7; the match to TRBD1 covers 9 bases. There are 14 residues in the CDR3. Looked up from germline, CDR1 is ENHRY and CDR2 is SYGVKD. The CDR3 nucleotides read TGTGCCAGCAGTGGCCCCGGACAGGGGAAGGTGCAGTACTTC. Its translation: CASSGPGQGKVQYF.

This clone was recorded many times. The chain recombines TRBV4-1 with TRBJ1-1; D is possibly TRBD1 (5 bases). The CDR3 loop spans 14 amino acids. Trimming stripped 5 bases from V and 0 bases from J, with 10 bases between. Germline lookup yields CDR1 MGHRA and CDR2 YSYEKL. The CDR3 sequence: CASSKTVMNTEAFF. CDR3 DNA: TGCGCCAGCAGCAAGACAGTCATGAACACTGAAGCTTTCTTT.

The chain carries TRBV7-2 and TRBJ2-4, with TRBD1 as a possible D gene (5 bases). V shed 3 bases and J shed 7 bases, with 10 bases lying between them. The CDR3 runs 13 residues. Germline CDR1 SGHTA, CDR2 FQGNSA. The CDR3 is CASSFDSRNIQYF. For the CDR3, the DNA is TGTGCCAGCAGCTTCGACAGTCGCAACATTCAGTACTTC.

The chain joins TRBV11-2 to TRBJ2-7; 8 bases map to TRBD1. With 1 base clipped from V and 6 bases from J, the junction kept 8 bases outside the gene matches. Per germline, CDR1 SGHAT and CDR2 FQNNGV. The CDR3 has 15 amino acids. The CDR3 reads CASSLGALQGGEQYF. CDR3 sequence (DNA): TGTGCCAGCAGCTTAGGAGCACTACAGGGGGGCGAGCAGTACTTC.

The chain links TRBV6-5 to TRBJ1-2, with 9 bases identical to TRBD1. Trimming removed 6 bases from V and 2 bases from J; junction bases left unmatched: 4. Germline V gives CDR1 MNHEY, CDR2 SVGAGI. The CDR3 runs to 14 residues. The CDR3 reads CASRKGTGNYGYTF. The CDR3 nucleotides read TGTGCCAGCAGGAAAGGGACAGGGAACTATGGCTACACCTTC.

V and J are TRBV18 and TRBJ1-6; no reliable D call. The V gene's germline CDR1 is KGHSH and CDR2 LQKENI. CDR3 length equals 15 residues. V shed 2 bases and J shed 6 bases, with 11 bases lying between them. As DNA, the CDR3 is TGTGCCAGCTCACCATCGGGAGGAATTAATTCACCCCTCCACTTT. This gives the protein CASSPSGGINSPLHF.